This T cell receptor (beta chain) comes out of a study of tumor-infiltrating lymphocytes in primary liver carcinoma. DNA and RNA were both co-extracted from around 20-30 mg of bulk tissue that had not been sorted. This clonotype was seen ten or more times. The V gene's germline CDR1 is MNHEY and CDR2 SVGEGT. The CDR3 has 15 amino acids. J was trimmed by 10 bases and V by 5 bases; bases with no gene match: 15. The authors made TCR beta cDNA from 500 to 600 ng total RNA with a constant-region primer. Slightly modified ARM-PCR served as the procedure for the TCR beta libraries. These libraries came from three rounds of nested multiplex PCR. The study ran its first two PCR rounds for nine to ten cycles each, using TRBV1-TRBV30 forward primers and a C-beta reverse primer. Each CDR3 protein gets one entry after TCRdb re-called the multiplex PCR reads with MiXCR. The sample records some 50,000 distinct CDR3 sequences, just over 70% being singletons.

The receptor comes from a man aged 35 to 55 with primary liver carcinoma and hepatitis B virus infection. The sample comprised liver tumor tissue from sampling region 5. Subset reported: tumor region T5, tumor centre. The rearrangement joins TRBV6-2 or TRBV6-3 to TRBJ2-5; 8 bases align to TRBD2. CDR3 protein: CASSPGTRVVRGQYF. CDR3 coding DNA: TGTGCCAGCAGTCCCGGGACTAGAGTAGTTCGTGGCCAGTACTTC.